These T cell receptor beta chains were read from a single sample in a study of shared clonotypes between healthy human individuals. Clones were sequenced by immunoSEQ multiplex PCR, and TCRdb holds only the in-frame ones, with some missing. The sample shows about 480,000 clones, 79% of them seen only once. The sequencing input was PBMCs. Source of these receptors: a woman in her thirties or forties in good health. Some clones in this sample may be carry-over from other donors' samples. CDR3s include the opening cysteine and the closing phenylalanine or tryptophan. Fields, in order: clone size, V gene, D gene, J gene, CDR3 length, CDR3 DNA, CDR3 protein. A D gene is named only where the DNA matches it firmly. A row's size may be missing; if present it is once, few, many or a size class.

-,TRBV7-3,TRBD1,TRBJ1-1,14,TGTGCCAGCAGCTTGGACAGGGGGAACCAAAAAGCTTTCTTT,CASSLDRGNQKAFF
-,TRBV30,-,TRBJ2-1,12,TGTGCCTGGAGTGTATTATCGGAGGAGCAGTTCTTC,CAWSVLSEEQFF
-,TRBV7-2,TRBD1,TRBJ2-1,17,TGTGCCAGCAGCTTAAAACCCTCGGGACAGGTCTACAATGAGCAGTTCTTC,CASSLKPSGQVYNEQFF
-,TRBV28,-,TRBJ2-5,15,TGTGCCAGCAGTTTCGGGAACTCAAGAAAGGAGACCCAGTACTTC,CASSFGNSRKETQYF
-,TRBV2,-,TRBJ2-3,11,TGTGCCAGCAGTGGGGGTGAGCCGCAGTATTTT,CASSGGEPQYF
once,TRBV27,-,TRBJ2-7,16,TGTGCCGTAGGGGGGAAGACGGGACGGACCCCCTACGAGCAGTACTTC,CAVGGKTGRTPYEQYF
-,TRBV9,TRBD2,TRBJ2-7,14,TGTGCCAGCAGCGTAGGGTCTAGCGGATACGAGCAGTACTTC,CASSVGSSGYEQYF
-,TRBV20-1,-,TRBJ2-1,10,TGCAGTGCTGTGGGCAATGAGCAGTTCTTC,CSAVGNEQFF
-,TRBV7-2,-,TRBJ2-3,15,TGTGCCAGCAGCTCCTCCCGGTTGTACACAGATACGCAGTATTTT,CASSSSRLYTDTQYF
-,TRBV2,-,TRBJ2-6,13,TGTGCCAGCACCGGGGGCGGGGCCAACGTCCTGACTTTC,CASTGGGANVLTF
-,TRBV27,TRBD2,TRBJ2-1,16,TGTGCCAGCAGTGACGGGGGGACTAGCGGGAGCGATGAGCAGTTCTTC,CASSDGGTSGSDEQFF
-,TRBV6-1,TRBD2,TRBJ2-1,15,TGTGCCAGCAGTGGGACTAGCGGGAGTCGTGGTGAGCAGTTCTTC,CASSGTSGSRGEQFF
-,TRBV15,TRBD1,TRBJ1-5,13,TGTGCCACCAGCCGGCAGGGGGATCAGCCCCAGCATTTT,CATSRQGDQPQHF
once,TRBV7-3,-,TRBJ2-6,17,TGTGCCAGCAGCTCCCCTAGCACACCCTCTGGGGCCAACGTCCTGACTTTC,CASSSPSTPSGANVLTF
-,TRBV27,TRBD1,TRBJ1-6,15,TGTGCCAGCAGTTTATGGACAGGCGCTAATTCACCCCTCCACTTT,CASSLWTGANSPLHF
-,TRBV15,-,TRBJ1-1,15,TGTGCCACCAGCAGAGATCAAAGAGGGTTCACTGAAGCTTTCTTT,CATSRDQRGFTEAFF
-,TRBV28,-,TRBJ2-2,15,TGTGCCAGCAGAGCGGGCTCATTTTATACCGGGGAGCTGTTTTTT,CASRAGSFYTGELFF
-,TRBV7-9,-,TRBJ2-7,16,TGTGCCAGCAGCCCAATTTTGGGAAGGGGCATTTACGAGCAGTACTTC,CASSPILGRGIYEQYF
-,TRBV30,TRBD1,TRBJ1-6,15,TGTGCCTGGAGCCTTGGACAGGGCGATAATTCACCCCTCCACTTT,CAWSLGQGDNSPLHF
-,TRBV6-5,TRBD2,TRBJ2-3,15,TGTGCCAGCAGGTACGGGACTAGCGGCACAGATACGCAGTATTTT,CASRYGTSGTDTQYF
-,TRBV7-2,TRBD2,TRBJ2-1,16,TGTGCCAGCAGCTTCAGGACTAGCGGGAGTCCCCATGAGCAGTTCTTC,CASSFRTSGSPHEQFF
-,TRBV4-3,-,TRBJ1-5,15,TGCGCCAGCAGCCATAACAGAAATAGCAATCAGCCCCAGCATTTT,CASSHNRNSNQPQHF
once,TRBV9,-,TRBJ2-3,14,TGTGCCAGCAGCGTAGGTTCTAGCTCGGATACGCAGTATTTT,CASSVGSSSDTQYF
-,TRBV4-2,-,TRBJ2-7,14,TGTGCCAGCAGCCAAGATTGGTCGTCCTACGAGCAGTACTTC,CASSQDWSSYEQYF
-,TRBV9,TRBD1,TRBJ2-2,15,TGTGCCAGCAGCGTAAACAGGGGATCCACCGGGGAGCTGTTTTTT,CASSVNRGSTGELFF
few,TRBV5-1,-,TRBJ2-1,13,TGCGCCAGCACACCGCCAGGGGAGAATGAGCAGTTCTTC,CASTPPGENEQFF
-,TRBV5-4,-,TRBJ1-1,13,TGTGCCAGCAGCTTAGCCGCCGTCACTGAAGCTTTCTTT,CASSLAAVTEAFF
few,TRBV2,-,TRBJ1-5,13,TGTGCCAGCAGTGTTGGGCTCGGTCAGCCCCAGCATTTT,CASSVGLGQPQHF
-,TRBV28,-,TRBJ1-5,14,TGTGCCACAAACAGGGACCTTGGCAATCAGCCCCAGCATTTT,CATNRDLGNQPQHF
-,TRBV28,TRBD1,TRBJ2-1,17,TGTGCCAGCAGTCCAACACAGGGGCGAAGCTCCTACAATGAGCAGTTCTTC,CASSPTQGRSSYNEQFF
-,TRBV2,TRBD1,TRBJ1-5,14,TGTGCCAGCAGTGGTTGGGACAGGTCCCAGCCCCAGCATTTT,CASSGWDRSQPQHF
many,TRBV9,-,TRBJ2-4,14,TGTGCCAGCAGCGTGCGCGGGGCAGAAAACATTCAGTACTTC,CASSVRGAENIQYF
-,TRBV10-3,TRBD1,TRBJ1-1,15,TGTGCCATCAGTGACCCTAGACAGGGCCGTCCTGAAGCTTTCTTT,CAISDPRQGRPEAFF
-,TRBV27,TRBD1,TRBJ1-2,14,TGTGCCAGCAGTACACAGGGGGCTTACTATGGCTACACCTTC,CASSTQGAYYGYTF